Each of the 30 T cell receptor beta chains below was sequenced from the same sample in a study of blood T cell repertoires in COVID-19. Measured with immunoSEQ multiplex PCR; TCRdb has only the in-frame clones, and not every one. In the table there are about 460,000 clones, roughly nine tenths of which are singletons. The source material was PBMCs or T cells enriched from blood (not recorded which). All receptors come from a woman in her fifties or sixties who had recovered from COVID-19.

The chain links TRBV2 to TRBJ1-1, with TRBD1 matching 10 bases. J was trimmed by 5 bases and V by 7 bases; bases with no gene match: 4. CDR1 and CDR2 (germline): SNHLY, FYNNEI. CDR3 size: 13 residues. The CDR3 loop reads CASKTGGGTEAFF. In DNA, the CDR3 is TGTGCCAGCAAGACAGGGGGCGGGACTGAAGCTTTCTTT.

The genes are TRBV11-2 and TRBJ2-7; the D gene is possibly TRBD1 (5 bases). V lost 1 base, J lost 1 base, and 17 bases lay in between. The CDR3 is 17 residues long. Germline V gene lookup returns CDR1 SGHAT and CDR2 FQNNGV. The CDR3 region is CASSLGQYTYFSYEQYV. The CDR3 DNA is TGTGCCAGCAGCTTAGGACAGTACACTTACTTTTCCTACGAGCAGTACGTC.

This clone showed up just once. J is TRBJ2-2 and V is TRBV6-5, with D possibly matching TRBD2 (5 bases). There are 14 residues in the CDR3. The ends were cut back, 3 bases at V and 4 bases at J, with 9 bases in the middle. The germline gives CDR1 MNHEY, CDR2 SVGAGI. The CDR3 coding sequence is TGTGCCAGCAGTTATAGACTAACCACCGGGGAGCTGTTTTTT. Its translation is CASSYRLTTGELFF.

The V call is TRBV2, the J call TRBJ1-2; TRBD1 agrees at 7 bases. Germline CDR1 SNHLY, CDR2 FYNNEI. With V trimmed by 6 bases and J by 5 bases, 9 bases remained unmatched. The CDR3 spans 14 residues. The CDR3: CASRKGAIGYGYTF. The CDR3 DNA sequence: TGTGCCAGCAGAAAGGGGGCGATCGGGTATGGCTACACCTTC.

The V gene is TRBV7-9, the J gene TRBJ1-6; TRBD1 might be the D (6 bases). Per germline, CDR1 SEHNR and CDR2 FQNEAQ (reference sequence). The CDR3 has 17 amino acids. V shed 6 bases and J shed 0 bases, with 15 bases lying between them. The CDR3 DNA reads TGTGCCAGCAGGCAGACAGGCAAGAGCTCCTATAATTCACCCCTCCACTTT. Translation gives CASRQTGKSSYNSPLHF.

The chain carries TRBV24-1 and TRBJ1-4, with D possibly matching TRBD1 (6 bases). This CDR3 has 15 amino acids. Germline CDR1 reads KGHDR; CDR2 reads SFDVKD. Trimming took 4 bases from V and 8 from J, leaving 16 bases between them. CDR3 amino acids: CATSESWAGEEKLFF. The CDR3 region has the DNA TGTGCCACCAGTGAATCCTGGGCAGGGGAAGAAAAACTGTTTTTT.

The J gene is TRBJ2-1, the V gene TRBV5-1; tentatively, D is TRBD2 (6 bases). The V end lost 4 bases, the J end lost 4 bases, and 15 bases lay between the germline ends. Germline V gives CDR1 SGHRS, CDR2 YFSETQ. The CDR3 spans 15 residues. Here the CDR3 DNA reads TGCGCCAGCAGCCCGGCATCCGGGACTTACAATGAGCAGTTCTTC. Translation: CASSPASGTYNEQFF.

Points on this clone: This sample includes further DNA sequences coding for the same CDR3. This chain connects TRBV5-1 to TRBJ1-3; D is perhaps TRBD1 (6 bases). In germline, CDR1 is SGHRS, CDR2 YFSETQ. Trimming pared 4 bases from V and 0 bases from J, leaving 11 bases between. The CDR3 loop spans 15 amino acids. The CDR3 DNA reads as TGCGCCAGCAGCCCAACAGGGTTCTCTGGAAACACCATATATTTT. As protein: CASSPTGFSGNTIYF.

The V gene is TRBV9, the J gene TRBJ2-3, with 8 bases identical to TRBD1. Trimming cost V 4 bases and J 7 bases; bases outside gene matches: 11. This CDR3 contains 15 residues. Germline CDR1 SGDLS, CDR2 YYNGEE. The CDR3 sequence: CASSPRGRWPHTQYF. CDR3 sequence (DNA): TGTGCCAGCAGCCCCAGGGGGCGCTGGCCCCATACGCAGTATTTT.

The rearrangement uses TRBV7-8 and TRBJ2-1; unclear D gene. The germline CDR1 and CDR2 sequences are SGHVS and FQNEAQ. The CDR3 has 16 amino acids. The V end lost 8 bases, the J end lost 9 bases, and 26 bases lay between the germline ends. In nucleotides, the CDR3 is TGTGCCAGCTCCTTTGAAGGTCAGGCCCTCCCCCTTGAGCAGTTCTTC. Its translation is CASSFEGQALPLEQFF.

This clone was seen a handful of times. This chain joins TRBV2 and TRBJ1-2, with unresolved D. This CDR3 is built from 13 residues. V lost 3 bases and J lost 3, with 8 bases in between. Germline CDR1 is SNHLY and CDR2 is FYNNEI. The CDR3 nucleotides are TGTGCCAGCAGTGAGTCGGGAGACTATGGCTACACCTTC. Translation: CASSESGDYGYTF. Complete variable domain (other parts from reference TRBV2 and TRBJ1-2): EPEVTQTPSHQVTQMGQEVILRCVPISNHLYFYWYRQILGQKVEFLVSFYNNEISEKSEIFDDQFSVERPDGSNFTLKIRSTKLEDSAMYFCASSESGDYGYTFGSGTRLTVV.

The chain carries TRBV7-9 and TRBJ1-2; the D gene is possibly TRBD1 (6 bases). This CDR3 has 14 amino acids. The V gene's germline CDR1 is SEHNR and CDR2 FQNEAQ (reference sequence). V dropped 5 bases and J dropped 6 bases, with 16 bases sitting between them. CDR3 sequence (DNA): TGTGCCAGCAGCACAGGGACCCGGGTTAATGGCTACACCTTC. This translates into CASSTGTRVNGYTF.

J is TRBJ1-5 and V is TRBV19; TRBD1 matches at 9 bases. The CDR3 is made up of 15 amino acids. Germline lookup yields CDR1 LNHDA and CDR2 SQIVND (reference sequence). Trimming at V came to 9 bases and at J to 2 bases, leaving 8 bases not matched to a gene. The CDR3 bases are TGTGCCAGCGAAAGGGGGACAGGGCGCAATCAGCCCCAGCATTTT. Amino acids: CASERGTGRNQPQHF.

The V call is TRBV9, the J call TRBJ2-2; 12 nucleotides agree with TRBD2. Germline CDR1 is SGDLS and CDR2 is YYNGEE. The trim removed 4 bases at V and 8 bases at J, leaving 6 bases unmatched. This CDR3 contains 15 residues. The CDR3 loop is CASSPTSGGLGELFF. In DNA, the CDR3 is TGTGCCAGCAGCCCGACTAGCGGGGGACTTGGGGAGCTGTTTTTT.

The rearrangement uses TRBV7-9 and TRBJ1-4, with 8 bases aligning to TRBD1. The V gene's germline CDR1 is SEHNR and CDR2 FQNEAQ (reference sequence). The CDR3 runs 15 residues. V was clipped by 4 bases and J by 8 bases; unmatched bases: 9. For the CDR3, the DNA is TGTGCCAGCAGCTCAGGACAGGGAAGAGGAGAAAAACTGTTTTTT. Amino acids: CASSSGQGRGEKLFF. The full variable domain, with the rest looked up from reference TRBV7-9 and TRBJ1-4, is DTGVSQNPRHKITKRGQNVTFRCDPISEHNRLYWYRQTLGQGPEFLTYFQNEAQLEKSRLLSDRFSAERPKGSFSTLEIQRTEQGDSAMYLCASSSGQGRGEKLFFGSGTQLSVL.

The chain uses TRBV14 and TRBJ1-2; 9 bases line up with TRBD1. The V gene's germline CDR1 is SGHDN and CDR2 FVKESK. The CDR3 length is 15 residues. Unmatched junction bases numbered 11, after V lost 4 bases and J lost 8 bases. The CDR3 coding sequence is TGTGCCAGCAGCCCGGCGGGACAGGGTGAGGGGGGCTACACCTTC. This translates into CASSPAGQGEGGYTF.

The gene calls are TRBV4-1 and TRBJ1-1; D call uncertain. CDR1 is MGHRA and CDR2 is YSYEKL in the germline V gene. This CDR3 contains 15 residues. Trimming shortened V by 5 bases and J by 4 bases, and 17 bases separated the two germline ends. CDR3 residues: CASSSARGPATEAFF. CDR3 bases: TGCGCCAGCAGCTCTGCGCGAGGGCCCGCCACTGAAGCTTTCTTT.

The CDR3 sequence: CASSGPSVGANVLTF. The CDR3 bases are TGCGCCAGCAGTGGCCCGTCGGTAGGGGCCAACGTCCTGACTTTC. The chain uses TRBV10-2 and TRBJ2-6; the D is unclear. This CDR3 has 15 amino acids. CDR1 is WSHSY and CDR2 is SAAADI in the germline V gene. The germline V and J ends were trimmed by 4 bases and 4 bases, with 11 bases remaining between them.

The chain joins TRBV24-1 to TRBJ1-2, with D unclear. The CDR3 runs to 12 residues. CDR1 is KGHDR and CDR2 is SFDVKD in the germline V gene. V lost 2 bases, J lost 6 bases, and 6 bases lay in between. The CDR3 here is CATSDWRNGYTF. As DNA, the CDR3 is TGTGCCACCAGTGATTGGCGGAATGGCTACACCTTC.

The CDR3 protein is CASSVGQGATGELFF. The CDR3 DNA reads TGCGCCAGCAGTGTAGGCCAGGGGGCTACCGGGGAGCTGTTTTTT. The chain is built from TRBV10-2 and TRBJ2-2, with 8 bases matching TRBD1. Per germline, CDR1 WSHSY and CDR2 SAAADI. Losses at the gene ends were 4 bases for V and 5 bases for J; bases not matched to a gene: 6. The CDR3 runs to 15 residues.

V and J are TRBV11-3 and TRBJ2-3; TRBD2 agrees at 9 bases. In germline, CDR1 is SGHNT, CDR2 YENEEA. Trimming took 2 bases from V and 3 from J; bases not matched to a gene: 6. The CDR3 sequence is 16 residues long. The DNA for the CDR3 is TGTGCCAGCAGCTTATCGCTAGCGGGGTTTACAGATACGCAGTATTTT. Translation: CASSLSLAGFTDTQYF.

The chain is built from TRBV9 and TRBJ1-3; D gene ambiguous. The CDR3 is 14 amino acids. Germline loops: CDR1 SGDLS, CDR2 YYNGEE. Trimming shortened V by 4 bases and J by 8 bases, and 16 bases separated the two germline ends. This CDR3 is CASSLRGIQDTIYF. For the CDR3, the DNA is TGTGCCAGCAGCCTACGAGGGATTCAAGACACCATATATTTT.

The chain is built from TRBV6-5 and TRBJ2-5, with D possibly being TRBD1 (6 bases). V was pared by 6 bases and J by 1 base, with 12 bases between. This CDR3 has 14 amino acids. CDR1 MNHEY and CDR2 SVGAGI come from the germline V gene. CDR3 DNA: TGTGCCAGCAGATTACAGGGAACCCAAGAGACCCAGTACTTC. Protein sequence: CASRLQGTQETQYF.

Only a few counts were recorded for this clone. This chain uses TRBV3-1 (or the pseudogene TRBV3-2) with TRBJ1-4, with D perhaps matching TRBD1 (5 bases). The germline V gene has CDR1 LGHDT and CDR2 YNNKEL (reference sequence). V was cut by 2 bases and J by 0 bases, with 22 bases left in between. The CDR3 is 20 amino acids. CDR3 residues: CASSQKAGGEQDATNEKLFF. The CDR3 DNA sequence: TGTGCCAGCAGCCAAAAGGCGGGGGGGGAACAGGACGCAACTAATGAAAAACTGTTTTTT.

Regarding this clone: One end of the junction varies from germline; a read error may be responsible. The DNA for the CDR3 is TGTGCCAGCAGCTTTGACAGCCCCCCGCACTTC. This sequence encodes CASSFDSPPHF. The V and J genes are TRBV11-2 and TRBJ2-7, with a weak D call TRBD1 (5 bases). There are 11 residues in the CDR3. The germline V gene encodes CDR1 SGHAT and CDR2 FQNNGV.

This clone was counted once. The V and J genes are TRBV4-1 and TRBJ1-3, with D unclear. The CDR3 loop spans 15 amino acids. The germline gives CDR1 MGHRA, CDR2 YSYEKL. The V end was cut by 0 bases, the J end by 0 bases, with 6 bases between. The CDR3, as DNA: TGCGCCAGCAGCCAAGATGGGAGCTCTGGAAACACCATATATTTT. This sequence encodes CASSQDGSSGNTIYF.

The chain is built from TRBV6-5 and TRBJ1-1, with 7 nucleotides matching TRBD1. The trim removed 4 bases at V and 1 base at J, leaving 3 bases unmatched. Germline V gene data show CDR1 as MNHEY and CDR2 as SVGAGI. The CDR3 spans 14 residues. CDR3 DNA: TGTGCCAGCAGTTCTTGGACAGGGAACACTGAAGCTTTCTTT. This gives the protein CASSSWTGNTEAFF.

This chain links TRBV7-2 with TRBJ1-4; 8 nucleotides align to TRBD1. The germline V gene has CDR1 SGHTA and CDR2 FQGNSA. V lost 4 bases and J lost 6; bases outside the gene matches: 4. This CDR3 is built from 14 residues. The CDR3 spells CASSWTGSYEKLFF. For the CDR3, the DNA is TGTGCCAGCAGCTGGACAGGGTCGTATGAAAAACTGTTTTTT.

The V call is TRBV4-1, the J call TRBJ1-4; possibly TRBD1 for D (5 bases). The V end was cut by 0 bases, the J end by 7 bases, with 15 bases between. Per the germline V gene, CDR1 is MGHRA and CDR2 is YSYEKL. This CDR3 has 16 residues. CDR3: CASSQDLGANLEKLFF. The DNA for the CDR3 is TGCGCCAGCAGCCAAGATCTTGGGGCGAACCTTGAAAAACTGTTTTTT.

This clone was recorded only once. This sequence joins TRBV19 and TRBJ1-5; tentatively, D is TRBD1 (6 bases). Germline-derived CDR1 and CDR2 are LNHDA and SQIVND (reference sequence). The CDR3 contains 14 residues. Between the trimmed V and J ends, which lost 5 bases and 2 bases, there was a span of 10 bases. The CDR3 coding sequence is TGTGCCAGTAGTGCCTGGACAGGCAATCAGCCCCAGCATTTT. Protein: CASSAWTGNQPQHF. Variable domain in full (rest from reference TRBV19 and TRBJ1-5): DGGITQSPKYLFRKEGQNVTLSCEQNLNHDAMYWYRQDPGQGLRLIYYSQIVNDFQKGDIAEGYSVSREKKESFPLTVTSAQKNPTAFYLCASSAWTGNQPQHFGDGTRLSIL.